This section outlines one T cell receptor beta chain sequence together with its context. The CDR3 sequence is 14 residues long. V was trimmed by 1 base and J by 7 bases, leaving 13 bases between them. Germline CDR1 SGHTA, CDR2 FQGNSA. TCRdb used MiXCR to reprocess the 5' RACE reads, holding one entry per CDR3 protein. This sample has about 44,000 distinct CDR3 sequences, with about 7.1% found just once. These data originate in a study of T-cell memory formation after mild COVID-19. Sequencing used PBMCs or a T cell subset sorted from them (not recorded which). The V call is TRBV7-2, the J call TRBJ2-5; D perhaps matches TRBD2 (7 bases). This clonotype originated in a man aged 18 to 29 who had mild COVID-19 (a few samples of this study predate the infection). Cell type and time point are not known. Written as DNA, the CDR3 is TGTGCCAGCAGCTTAGATGGGGGGGCGCGGACCCAGTACTTC. Residues: CASSLDGGARTQYF.